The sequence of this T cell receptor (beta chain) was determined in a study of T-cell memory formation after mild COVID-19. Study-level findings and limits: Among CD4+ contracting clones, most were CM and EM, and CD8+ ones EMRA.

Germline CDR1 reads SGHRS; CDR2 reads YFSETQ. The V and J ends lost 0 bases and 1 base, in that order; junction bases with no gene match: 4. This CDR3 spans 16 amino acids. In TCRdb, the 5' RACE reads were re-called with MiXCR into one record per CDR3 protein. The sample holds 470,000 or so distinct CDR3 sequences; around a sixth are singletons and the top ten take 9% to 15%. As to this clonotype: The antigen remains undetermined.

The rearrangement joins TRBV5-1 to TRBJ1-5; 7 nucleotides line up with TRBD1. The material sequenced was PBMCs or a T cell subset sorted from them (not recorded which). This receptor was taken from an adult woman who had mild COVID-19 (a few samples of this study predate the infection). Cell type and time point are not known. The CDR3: CASSLGTGPSNQPQHF. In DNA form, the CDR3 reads TGCGCCAGCAGCTTGGGGACAGGCCCAAGCAATCAGCCCCAGCATTTT. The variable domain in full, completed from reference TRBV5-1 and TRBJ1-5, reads KAGVTQTPRYLIKTRGQQVTLSCSPISGHRSVSWYQQTPGQGLQFLFEYFSETQRNKGNFPGRFSGRQFSNSRSEMNVSTLELGDSALYLCASSLGTGPSNQPQHFGDGTRLSIL.